Below are 32 T cell receptor beta chains sequenced from a single sample in a study of Ad26.COV2.S vaccination and SARS-CoV-2 variants. Treatment described: 15 to 20 received Ad26.COV2.S at low or high dose, single or two shots; a few received placebo; per-sample allocation not given. Sampling happened 63 days after the first vaccine or placebo injection. The table came from immunoSEQ multiplex PCR; TCRdb's copy has only in-frame clones and leaves some out. The table lists approximately 240,000 clones, approximately 88% of them singletons, with approximately 11% in the top ten. The source was peripheral blood, collected in a trial of Ad26.COV2.S vaccine versus placebo. Every receptor here comes from a person aged 18 to 59 who received the Ad26.COV2.S COVID-19 vaccine or a placebo.

The rearrangement joins TRBV7-9 to TRBJ2-2; D is undetermined. This CDR3 has 16 amino acids. V gave up 1 base and J gave up 3 bases, with 12 bases separating them. The germline V gene has CDR1 SEHNR and CDR2 FQNEAQ (reference sequence). The CDR3 DNA sequence: TGTGCCAGCAGCTTAGTGGGGTCGCCCCACACCGGGGAGCTGTTTTTT. This translates into CASSLVGSPHTGELFF.

Of note for this clone: One end of the junction is discordant with germline, which a read error may explain. The chain carries TRBV25-1 and TRBJ2-4; D is perhaps TRBD1 or TRBD2 (5 bases each). The CDR3 covers 13 residues. The germline V gene has CDR1 MGHDK and CDR2 SYGVNS. CDR3 sequence reads: CASGEGPKNIQYF. The DNA for the CDR3 is TGTGCCAGCGGTGAGGGACCCAAAAACATTCAGTACTTC.

This chain uses TRBV28 with TRBJ1-2; 9 nucleotides agree with TRBD1. Germline CDR1 MDHEN, CDR2 SYDVKM. Trimming removed 6 bases from V and 2 bases from J; junction bases left unmatched: 4. The CDR3 contains 14 residues. The CDR3 protein is CASRPTGGNYGYTF. Here the CDR3 DNA reads TGTGCCAGCAGACCAACAGGGGGCAACTATGGCTACACCTTC.

The rearrangement joins TRBV27 to TRBJ1-2, with a possible D match to TRBD1 (5 bases). V dropped 6 bases and J dropped 0 bases, with 11 bases sitting between them. CDR1 is MNHEY, CDR2 SMNVEV, per germline (reference sequence). The CDR3 length is 14 residues. The CDR3 region has the DNA TGTGCCAGCAGGTCGACAGCGACTAACTATGGCTACACCTTC. The encoded protein is CASRSTATNYGYTF.

This clone has just one count. The chain joins TRBV24-1 to TRBJ2-3; D could derive from TRBD1 or TRBD2 (5 bases each). V was pared by 9 bases and J by 4 bases, with 22 bases between. There are 16 residues in the CDR3. Per the germline V gene, CDR1 is KGHDR and CDR2 is SFDVKD. This chain's CDR3 is CATEVGGGASPDTQYF. CDR3 DNA sequence: TGTGCCACCGAAGTTGGGGGTGGGGCCTCCCCAGATACGCAGTATTTT.

The rearrangement links TRBV5-1 to TRBJ2-7, with unresolved D. The CDR3 extends over 13 amino acids. V shed 4 bases and J shed 10 bases, with 18 bases lying between them. Looked up from germline, CDR1 is SGHRS and CDR2 is YFSETQ. CDR3 coding DNA: TGCGCCAGCAGCATTCGGGCCAACCACAGACAGTACTTC. Its translation: CASSIRANHRQYF.

The chain joins TRBV4-1 to TRBJ2-7, with 10 bases aligning to TRBD1. This CDR3 comprises 18 residues. Losses at the gene ends were 2 bases for V and 3 bases for J; bases not matched to a gene: 13. The germline CDR1 and CDR2 sequences are MGHRA and YSYEKL. Here the CDR3 reads CASSQMPGQGITHYEQYF. CDR3 nucleotide sequence: TGCGCCAGCAGCCAAATGCCGGGACAGGGGATCACCCACTACGAGCAGTACTTC.

The chain carries TRBV28 and TRBJ1-5, with 8 bases fitting TRBD1. Germline-derived CDR1 and CDR2 are MDHEN and SYDVKM. After removal of 5 bases from V and 4 bases from J, the junction contained 4 bases not matched to a gene. The CDR3 totals 14 residues. The CDR3 reads CASSPGGRNQPQHF. In DNA, the CDR3 is TGTGCCAGCAGTCCAGGGGGCCGTAATCAGCCCCAGCATTTT.

V and J are TRBV6-5 and TRBJ1-3; unclear D gene. Germline V lookup: CDR1 MNHEY, CDR2 SVGAGI. V was clipped by 2 bases and J by 0 bases, with 8 bases between them. CDR3 length: 15 amino acids. Written as DNA, the CDR3 is TGTGCCAGCAGTTACGGCGTGAGCTCTGGAAACACCATATATTTT. This encodes CASSYGVSSGNTIYF.

This chain links TRBV7-3 with TRBJ2-1; D unclear. This CDR3 has 15 residues. In germline, CDR1 is SGHTA, CDR2 FQGTGA. Trimming removed 0 bases at V and 8 bases at J, with 14 bases between. The CDR3 is CASSLTWHPRDEQFF. DNA for the CDR3: TGTGCCAGCAGCTTAACTTGGCACCCAAGGGATGAGCAGTTCTTC. Looking up the rest from reference TRBV7-3 and TRBJ2-1 gives the full variable domain: GAGVSQTPSNKVTEKGKYVELRCDPISGHTALYWYRQSLGQGPEFLIYFQGTGAADDSGLPNDRFFAVRPEGSVSTLKIQRTERGDSAVYLCASSLTWHPRDEQFFGPGTRLTVL.

Only one count was recorded for this clone. The chain employs TRBV28 and TRBJ1-2; no clear D gene. The CDR3 is 14 residues long. V was cut by 6 bases and J by 5 bases, with 16 bases left in between. Germline values: CDR1 MDHEN, CDR2 SYDVKM. Written as DNA, the CDR3 is TGTGCCAGCAGCCTCTCCCCGTCGGGGTATGGCTACACCTTC. Translation gives CASSLSPSGYGYTF.

The chain employs TRBV28 and TRBJ2-7; no definite D call. CDR1 and CDR2 from the germline V gene are MDHEN and SYDVKM. Trimming took off 3 bases at V and 1 base at J, with 7 bases between the two ends. The CDR3 has 13 amino acids. The CDR3: CASSFRLSYEQYF. Written as DNA, the CDR3 is TGTGCCAGCAGTTTTCGGCTATCCTACGAGCAGTACTTC.

The rearrangement joins TRBV9 to TRBJ2-1, with 9 bases fitting TRBD2. Germline values: CDR1 SGDLS, CDR2 YYNGEE. V gave up 4 bases and J gave up 6 bases; unmatched junction bases: 8. The CDR3 sequence is 15 residues long. Here the CDR3 DNA reads TGTGCCAGCAGCTCCCGACTAGCGGTTCTCAATGAGCAGTTCTTC. Translating gives CASSSRLAVLNEQFF.

This rearrangement joins TRBV30 to TRBJ2-7; TRBD2 matches 11 bases. The V and J ends lost 0 bases and 0 bases, in that order; junction bases with no gene match: 7. Germline CDR1 reads GTSNPN; CDR2 reads SVGIG (reference sequence). This CDR3 is built from 17 residues. As DNA, the CDR3 is TGTGCCTGGAGTGTCCTAGCGGGGGGCCACAGCTCCTACGAGCAGTACTTC. Protein product: CAWSVLAGGHSSYEQYF. The full variable domain, rest sourced from reference TRBV30 and TRBJ2-7, is SQTIHQWPATLVQPVGSPLSLECTVEGTSNPNLYWYRQAAGRGLQLLFYSVGIGQISSEVPQNLSASRPQDRQFILSSKKLLLSDSGFYLCAWSVLAGGHSSYEQYFGPGTRLTVT.

The J gene is TRBJ1-2, the V gene TRBV4-1; the D is unclear. The CDR3 spans 12 residues. Per germline, CDR1 MGHRA and CDR2 YSYEKL. Deletions cut 0 bases from V and 13 bases from J, with 12 bases between. CDR3 residues: CASSQDGERCTF. The DNA of the CDR3 is TGCGCCAGCAGCCAAGACGGGGAACGCTGCACCTTC.

This sequence joins TRBV6-6 and TRBJ2-2; tentatively, D is TRBD1 (6 bases). V was shortened by 1 base and J by 1 base, with 10 bases between the two germline ends. The CDR3 covers 16 residues. CDR1 and CDR2 from the germline V gene are MNHNY and SVGAGI (reference sequence). CDR3 in DNA: TGTGCCAGCAGTTACTTGGGGGCCAAGAACACCGGGGAGCTGTTTTTT. It encodes CASSYLGAKNTGELFF.

This chain joins TRBV6-5 and TRBJ1-2; D uncertain. The CDR3 consists of 14 residues. Trimming pared 0 bases from V and 6 bases from J, leaving 11 bases between. Germline V gene lookup returns CDR1 MNHEY and CDR2 SVGAGI. CDR3 DNA: TGTGCCAGCAGTTACTCCGGGCCTGCCGATGGCTACACCTTC. This gives the protein CASSYSGPADGYTF.

The gene calls are TRBV7-2 and TRBJ2-3; 9 positions agree with TRBD2. This CDR3 is 17 amino acids long. The junction had 9 bases not matched to a gene; V was cut back by 5 bases and J by 0 bases. The germline V gene has CDR1 SGHTA and CDR2 FQGNSA. DNA for the CDR3: TGTGCCAGCAGCCCACTTGGCGGGGGGGTAAGCACAGATACGCAGTATTTT. Residues: CASSPLGGGVSTDTQYF. The variable domain in full, with the rest retrieved from reference TRBV7-2 and TRBJ2-3, is GAGVSQSPSNKVTEKGKDVELRCDPISGHTALYWYRQSLGQGLEFLIYFQGNSAPDKSGLPSDRFSAERTGGSVSTLTIQRTQQEDSAVYLCASSPLGGGVSTDTQYFGPGTRLTVL.

The V and J genes are TRBV6-4 and TRBJ2-1; 7 bases agree with TRBD1. The CDR3 is 12 amino acids. The junction had 6 bases not matched to a gene; V was cut back by 6 bases and J by 10 bases. Germline CDR1 and CDR2: MRHNA and SNTAGT. As DNA, the CDR3 is TGTGCCAGCAGCCACAGGGGCGGGGAGCAGTTCTTC. Translating it yields CASSHRGGEQFF.

The V gene is TRBV2, the J gene TRBJ1-2; TRBD1 is a possible D gene (5 bases). The CDR3 contains 12 residues. The V end was cut by 6 bases, the J end by 8 bases, with 13 bases between. CDR1 is SNHLY and CDR2 is FYNNEI in the germline V gene. The CDR3 reads CASRFRQGGYTF. The DNA for the CDR3 is TGTGCCAGCAGATTTCGGCAGGGCGGCTACACCTTC.

The chain is built from TRBV3-1 (or the pseudogene TRBV3-2) and TRBJ1-2; the match to TRBD1 covers 7 bases. Germline V lookup: CDR1 LGHDT, CDR2 YNNKEL (reference sequence). This CDR3 comprises 16 residues. After removal of 7 bases from V and 0 bases from J, the junction contained 11 bases not matched to a gene. CDR3 loop: CASKGAGGGTNYGYTF. In DNA, the CDR3 is TGTGCCAGCAAGGGCGCAGGGGGTGGAACTAACTATGGCTACACCTTC.

This rearrangement joins TRBV7-8 to TRBJ2-2, with 7 nucleotides matching TRBD1. The CDR3 length is 17 residues. The V segment lost 1 base and the J segment 5 bases; nucleotides outside the gene matches: 10. Germline lookup yields CDR1 SGHVS and CDR2 FQNEAQ. In DNA form, the CDR3 reads TGTGCCAGCAGCTTAGGAGGTTCGCAGGGGGTAACCGGGGAGCTGTTTTTT. It translates to CASSLGGSQGVTGELFF.

This clone was observed a few times. This chain joins TRBV5-1 and TRBJ2-1; 11 bases match TRBD2. J was trimmed by 3 bases and V by 0 bases; bases with no gene match: 14. Germline V lookup: CDR1 SGHRS, CDR2 YFSETQ. CDR3 length equals 20 residues. CDR3 in DNA: TGCGCCAGCAGCTTGGCCGTAATAGCGGGAGGGCCCGGGAACTACAATGAGCAGTTCTTC. This gives the protein CASSLAVIAGGPGNYNEQFF. Full variable domain (missing parts from reference TRBV5-1 and TRBJ2-1): KAGVTQTPRYLIKTRGQQVTLSCSPISGHRSVSWYQQTPGQGLQFLFEYFSETQRNKGNFPGRFSGRQFSNSRSEMNVSTLELGDSALYLCASSLAVIAGGPGNYNEQFFGPGTRLTVL.

The chain's CDR3 is CAIRSGGEYEQYF. The CDR3 nucleotides are TGTGCCATCAGGAGCGGGGGGGAATACGAGCAGTACTTC. The chain recombines TRBV10-3 with TRBJ2-7; TRBD2 matches at 10 bases. CDR1 and CDR2 from the germline V gene are ENHRY and SYGVKD. With V trimmed by 6 bases and J by 4 bases, 3 bases remained unmatched. This CDR3 comprises 13 residues.

The V call is TRBV7-2, the J call TRBJ2-3, with 10 bases aligning to TRBD1. The CDR3 has 20 residues. The germline gives CDR1 SGHTA, CDR2 FQGNSA. V gave up 0 bases and J gave up 7 bases; unmatched junction bases: 19. Written as DNA, the CDR3 is TGTGCCAGCAGCTTAGCCTCCTCAATCGGACAGGGGGGACGGGGATATACGCAGTATTTT. Translation gives CASSLASSIGQGGRGYTQYF.

V gene TRBV7-2 combines with J gene TRBJ2-7; D unresolved. CDR3 length: 14 amino acids. Germline CDR1 SGHTA, CDR2 FQGNSA. V was trimmed by 1 base and J by 1 base, leaving 8 bases between them. CDR3 amino acids: CASSLGPRSYEQYF. The DNA for the CDR3 is TGTGCCAGCAGCTTAGGCCCTAGATCCTACGAGCAGTACTTC.

The rearrangement joins TRBV19 to TRBJ1-5; 9 bases are a match to TRBD1. The CDR3 is 16 residues long. Germline V gene data show CDR1 as LNHDA and CDR2 as SQIVND (reference sequence). The trim removed 5 bases at V and 3 bases at J, leaving 8 bases unmatched. CDR3: CASSPGWTGANQPQHF. The CDR3 DNA reads TGTGCCAGTAGTCCCGGGTGGACAGGGGCCAATCAGCCCCAGCATTTT. Full variable domain (remainder filled in from reference TRBV19 and TRBJ1-5): DGGITQSPKYLFRKEGQNVTLSCEQNLNHDAMYWYRQDPGQGLRLIYYSQIVNDFQKGDIAEGYSVSREKKESFPLTVTSAQKNPTAFYLCASSPGWTGANQPQHFGDGTRLSIL.

The chain uses TRBV27 and TRBJ2-7; D is unclear. The germline V gene has CDR1 MNHEY and CDR2 SMNVEV (reference sequence). The germline V and J ends were trimmed by 3 bases and 2 bases, with 8 bases remaining between them. The CDR3 extends over 13 amino acids. The CDR3 loop reads CASSFLGTYEQYF. CDR3 in DNA: TGTGCCAGCAGTTTTCTGGGGACCTACGAGCAGTACTTC.

Here the CDR3 reads CASSVAATGILNEQFF. The CDR3 nucleotides read TGTGCCAGCAGCGTAGCTGCGACAGGGATCCTCAATGAGCAGTTCTTC. V usage is TRBV9 and J usage is TRBJ2-1, with TRBD1 matching 7 bases. The CDR3 is made up of 16 amino acids. V shed 0 bases, J shed 6 bases, and the junction held 9 bases outside the gene matches. Germline V gene sequence: CDR1 SGDLS, CDR2 YYNGEE. The complete variable domain, with remaining parts taken from reference TRBV9 and TRBJ2-1, reads DSGVTQTPKHLITATGQRVTLRCSPRSGDLSVYWYQQSLDQGLQFLIQYYNGEERAKGNILERFSAQQFPDLHSELNLSSLELGDSALYFCASSVAATGILNEQFFGPGTRLTVL.

The CDR3 DNA follows: TGTGCCAGCAGCTTAGCACGAGGGTACGAGCAGTACTTC. Protein sequence: CASSLARGYEQYF. The chain recombines TRBV7-9 with TRBJ2-7; possible D gene TRBD2, 5 bases. The length of the CDR3 is 13 residues. V was shortened by 0 bases and J by 4 bases, with 7 bases between the two germline ends. The germline CDR1 and CDR2 sequences are SEHNR and FQNEAQ (reference sequence).

The table lists this clone with a few counts. The rearrangement joins TRBV5-4 to TRBJ2-7; a possible D gene is TRBD2 (5 bases). Deletions cut 4 bases from V and 7 bases from J, with 15 bases between. CDR3 length: 13 amino acids. Germline CDR1 SGHNT, CDR2 YYREEE (reference sequence). The chain's CDR3 is CASSPGGLSEQYF. DNA of the CDR3: TGTGCCAGCAGCCCTGGCGGGTTGTCTGAGCAGTACTTC.

The V gene is TRBV9, the J gene TRBJ1-4; 10 nucleotides agree with TRBD1. This CDR3 contains 17 residues. Trimming cost V 0 bases and J 8 bases; bases outside gene matches: 10. Per the germline V gene, CDR1 is SGDLS and CDR2 is YYNGEE. The CDR3 DNA reads as TGTGCCAGCAGCGTAGGCCTCCGGACAGGGGGAAAGGAAAAACTGTTTTTT. Amino acids: CASSVGLRTGGKEKLFF. Filled out from reference TRBV9 and TRBJ1-4, the complete variable domain reads DSGVTQTPKHLITATGQRVTLRCSPRSGDLSVYWYQQSLDQGLQFLIQYYNGEERAKGNILERFSAQQFPDLHSELNLSSLELGDSALYFCASSVGLRTGGKEKLFFGSGTQLSVL.